Each of the 6 T cell receptor beta chains below was sequenced from the same sample in a study of blood T cell repertoires in COVID-19. Generated by immunoSEQ multiplex PCR, the TCRdb table keeps only in-frame clones and is missing some. Here the sample spans about 320,000 clones, under 90% being singletons. The specimen was PBMCs or T cells enriched from blood (not recorded which). The receptors shown here come from a man in his 60s who had recovered from COVID-19.

The chain employs TRBV18 and TRBJ2-7; 8 positions agree with TRBD2. Germline loops: CDR1 KGHSH, CDR2 LQKENI. The junction had 3 bases not matched to a gene; V was cut back by 6 bases and J by 2 bases. The CDR3 is 13 residues long. For the CDR3, the DNA is TGTGCCAGCTCTCGGGGGGGGGCCTACGAGCAGTACTTC. It translates to CASSRGGAYEQYF.

V usage is TRBV9 and J usage is TRBJ2-3, with TRBD2 matching 12 bases. CDR1 and CDR2 from the germline V gene are SGDLS and YYNGEE. The CDR3 is 16 amino acids. Losses at the gene ends were 0 bases for V and 5 bases for J; bases not matched to a gene: 4. The CDR3 sequence is CASSVGLAGGGDTQYF. The CDR3 DNA sequence: TGTGCCAGCAGCGTAGGTCTAGCGGGAGGGGGAGATACGCAGTATTTT.

The V and J genes are TRBV5-4 and TRBJ2-1; 12 bases are shared with TRBD2. The CDR3 length is 16 residues. In germline, CDR1 is SGHNT, CDR2 YYREEE (reference sequence). The trim removed 4 bases at V and 5 bases at J, leaving 7 bases unmatched. This chain's CDR3 is CASSTLAGGADNEQFF. For the CDR3, the DNA is TGTGCCAGCAGCACCCTAGCGGGAGGGGCGGACAATGAGCAGTTCTTC.

This CDR3 is CASSVGRLASAYEQYF. The CDR3 DNA reads TGTGCCAGCAGCGTAGGCCGTCTAGCGTCCGCCTACGAGCAGTACTTC. The gene calls are TRBV9 and TRBJ2-7; a possible D gene is TRBD2 (6 bases). The CDR3 covers 16 residues. Trimming removed 0 bases at V and 2 bases at J, with 15 bases between. The germline V gene has CDR1 SGDLS and CDR2 YYNGEE.

The chain uses TRBV2 and TRBJ1-4; 11 bases are a match to TRBD1. Germline assignment: CDR1 SNHLY and CDR2 FYNNEI. V was clipped by 3 bases and J by 8 bases; unmatched bases: 5. The CDR3 covers 15 residues. CDR3 bases: TGTGCCAGCAGTGATTGGGGGACAGGGGGAGAAAAACTGTTTTTT. Its translation is CASSDWGTGGEKLFF.

The chain uses TRBV28 and TRBJ1-1; D perhaps matches TRBD1 (5 bases). V shed 8 bases and J shed 1 base, with 14 bases lying between them. Germline V gives CDR1 MDHEN, CDR2 SYDVKM. This CDR3 comprises 14 residues. The DNA for the CDR3 is TGTGCCAGCCGAACCCTAGACAGGAACACTGAAGCTTTCTTT. Translation: CASRTLDRNTEAFF. The variable domain in full, with the rest retrieved from reference TRBV28 and TRBJ1-1, is DVKVTQSSRYLVKRTGEKVFLECVQDMDHENMFWYRQDPGLGLRLIYFSYDVKMKEKGDIPEGYSVSREKKERFSLILESASTNQTSMYLCASRTLDRNTEAFFGQGTRLTVV.